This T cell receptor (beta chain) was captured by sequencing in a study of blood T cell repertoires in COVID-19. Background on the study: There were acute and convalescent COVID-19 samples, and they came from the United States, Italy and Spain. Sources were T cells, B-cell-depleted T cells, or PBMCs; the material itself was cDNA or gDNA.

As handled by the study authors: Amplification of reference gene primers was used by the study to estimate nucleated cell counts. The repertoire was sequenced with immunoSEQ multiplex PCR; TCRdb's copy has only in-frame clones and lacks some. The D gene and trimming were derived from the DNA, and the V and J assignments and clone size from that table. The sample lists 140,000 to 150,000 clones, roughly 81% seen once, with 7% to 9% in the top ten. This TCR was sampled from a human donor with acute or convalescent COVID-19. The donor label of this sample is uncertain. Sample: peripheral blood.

This chain's CDR3 is CASSPKGDTRSGANVLTF. DNA for the CDR3: TGTGCCAGCAGTCCCAAAGGGGACACACGATCTGGGGCCAACGTCCTGACTTTC. This rearrangement joins TRBV6-6 to TRBJ2-6, with D possibly matching TRBD1 (6 bases). The CDR3 runs to 18 residues. Trimming cost V 5 bases and J 1 base, with 18 bases left between them. In germline, CDR1 is MNHNY, CDR2 SVGAGI (reference sequence).